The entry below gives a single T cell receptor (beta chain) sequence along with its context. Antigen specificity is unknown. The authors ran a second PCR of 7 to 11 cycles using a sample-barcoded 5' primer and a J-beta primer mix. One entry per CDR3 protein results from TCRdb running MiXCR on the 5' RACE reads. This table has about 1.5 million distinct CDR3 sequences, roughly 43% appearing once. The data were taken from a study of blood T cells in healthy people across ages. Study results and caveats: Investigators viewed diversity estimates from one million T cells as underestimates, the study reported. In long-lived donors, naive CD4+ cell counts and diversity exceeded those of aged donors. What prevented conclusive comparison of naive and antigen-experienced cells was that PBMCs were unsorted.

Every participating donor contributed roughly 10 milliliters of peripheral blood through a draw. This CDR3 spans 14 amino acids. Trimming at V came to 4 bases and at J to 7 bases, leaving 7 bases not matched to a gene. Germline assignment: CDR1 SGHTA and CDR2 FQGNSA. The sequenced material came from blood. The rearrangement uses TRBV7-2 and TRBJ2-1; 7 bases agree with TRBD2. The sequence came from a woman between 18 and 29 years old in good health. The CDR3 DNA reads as TGTGCCAGCAGCTCTCGTTTGGGGGGGAATGAGCAGTTCTTC. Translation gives CASSSRLGGNEQFF. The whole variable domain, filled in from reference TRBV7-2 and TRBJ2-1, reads GAGVSQSPSNKVTEKGKDVELRCDPISGHTALYWYRQSLGQGLEFLIYFQGNSAPDKSGLPSDRFSAERTGGSVSTLTIQRTQQEDSAVYLCASSSRLGGNEQFFGPGTRLTVL.